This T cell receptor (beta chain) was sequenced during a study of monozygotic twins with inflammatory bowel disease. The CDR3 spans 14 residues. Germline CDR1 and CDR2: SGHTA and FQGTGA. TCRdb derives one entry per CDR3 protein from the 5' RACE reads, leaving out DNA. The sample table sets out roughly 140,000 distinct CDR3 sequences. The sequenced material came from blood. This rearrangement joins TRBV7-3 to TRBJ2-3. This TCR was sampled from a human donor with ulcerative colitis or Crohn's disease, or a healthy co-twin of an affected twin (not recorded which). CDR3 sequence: CASSLGTRTDTQYF.